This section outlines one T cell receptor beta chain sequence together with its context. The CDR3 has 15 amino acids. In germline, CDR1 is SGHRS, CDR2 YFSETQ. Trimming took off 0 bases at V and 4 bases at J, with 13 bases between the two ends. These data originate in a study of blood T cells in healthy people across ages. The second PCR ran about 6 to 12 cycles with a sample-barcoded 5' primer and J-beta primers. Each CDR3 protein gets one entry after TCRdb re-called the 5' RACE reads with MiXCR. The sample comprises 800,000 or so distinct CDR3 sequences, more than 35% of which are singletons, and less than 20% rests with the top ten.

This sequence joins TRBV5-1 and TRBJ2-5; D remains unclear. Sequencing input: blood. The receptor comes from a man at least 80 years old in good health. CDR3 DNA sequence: TGCGCCAGCAGCTTGGCCGGTGATCTTCTAGAGACCCAGTACTTC. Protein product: CASSLAGDLLETQYF. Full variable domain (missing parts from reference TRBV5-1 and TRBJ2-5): KAGVTQTPRYLIKTRGQQVTLSCSPISGHRSVSWYQQTPGQGLQFLFEYFSETQRNKGNFPGRFSGRQFSNSRSEMNVSTLELGDSALYLCASSLAGDLLETQYFGPGTRLLVL.